Listed below are T cell receptor beta chains from one sample, sequenced in a study of identical twins. TCRdb independently ran MiXCR on the 5' RACE reads; one entry per CDR3 protein. The repertoire holds approximately 94,000 distinct CDR3 sequences, with less than 6.5% as singletons. Sequencing used memory T cells sorted from blood. The receptors were sampled from a woman aged 45-59 years in good health. Each CDR3 is given with its conserved first and last residue. The D gene is left open where the match is weak. Size is omitted from some rows. Given values are once, few, many or a class for expanded clones.

size,D,J,V,CDR3,DNA
many,TRBD2,TRBJ2-2,TRBV5-1,CASSMTSGNTGELFF,TGCGCCAGCAGCATGACTAGCGGTAACACCGGGGAGCTGTTTTTT
-,-,TRBJ2-5,TRBV15,CATSRAYLQETQYF,TGTGCCACCAGCAGGGCTTACCTCCAAGAGACCCAGTACTTC
-,-,TRBJ1-1,TRBV21-1,CASSTLGPNTEAFF,TGTGCCAGCAGCACCCTCGGACCCAACACTGAAGCTTTCTTT
many,-,TRBJ2-5,TRBV7-9,CASSFGTQYF,TGTGCCAGCAGCTTCGGGACCCAGTACTTC
many,-,TRBJ2-4,TRBV20-1,CSAEENIQYF,TGCAGTGCCGAAGAAAACATTCAGTACTTC
few,-,TRBJ2-3,TRBV10-2,CASLSQGSDTQYF,TGCGCCAGCTTGAGCCAGGGATCAGATACGCAGTATTTT
-,-,TRBJ1-1,TRBV21-1,CASSLGHGAFF,TGTGCCAGCAGCCTTGGACATGGCGCTTTCTTT
many,-,TRBJ2-3,TRBV6-5,CASSGFRTDTQYF,TGTGCCAGCTCAGGGTTCCGCACAGATACGCAGTATTTT
-,-,TRBJ1-1,TRBV6-1,CASSEYTGEAFF,TGTGCCAGCAGTGAATATACGGGGGAAGCTTTCTTT
many,TRBD2,TRBJ2-1,TRBV20-1,CSARDWLAGSPDEQFF,TGCAGTGCTAGAGATTGGCTAGCGGGATCTCCCGATGAGCAGTTCTTC
-,-,TRBJ2-1,TRBV4-2,CASSLRRGRYEQFF,TGTGCCAGCAGCCTACGCCGGGGGAGGTATGAGCAGTTCTTC
many,TRBD2,TRBJ2-5,TRBV6-5,CASRISGRGETQYF,TGTGCCAGCAGGATTAGCGGGAGGGGAGAGACCCAGTACTTC
-,-,TRBJ2-3,TRBV11-1,CASTLGAAVTDTQYF,TGTGCCAGCACCCTAGGGGCGGCAGTCACAGATACGCAGTATTTT
many,TRBD1,TRBJ1-1,TRBV4-1,CASSQAWGQGNTEAFF,TGCGCCAGCAGCCAAGCCTGGGGACAGGGGAATACTGAAGCTTTCTTT
many,-,TRBJ1-6,TRBV27,CASSFSWRGNSPLHF,TGTGCCAGCAGTTTTTCCTGGCGGGGTAATTCACCCCTCCACTTT
few,-,TRBJ1-2,TRBV12-3/TRBV12-4,CASSLGGFQDYGYTF,TGTGCCAGCAGTTTAGGAGGGTTTCAAGACTATGGCTACACCTTC
many,-,TRBJ2-1,TRBV20-1,CSARDRLVYNEQFF,TGCAGTGCTAGAGACCGACTAGTCTACAATGAGCAGTTCTTC
many,-,TRBJ1-2,TRBV5-4,CASGEGGYTF,TGTGCCAGCGGGGAGGGTGGCTACACCTTC
many,-,TRBJ2-3,TRBV7-8,CASSPRWSDTQYF,TGTGCCAGCAGCCCAAGATGGTCAGATACGCAGTATTTT
many,-,TRBJ1-1,TRBV5-1,CASSLKRTNTEAFF,TGCGCCAGCAGCTTGAAAAGGACCAACACTGAAGCTTTCTTT
many,TRBD1,TRBJ1-3,TRBV12-3/TRBV12-4,CASSLSGTAGNTIYF,TGTGCCAGCAGTTTATCCGGGACAGCTGGAAACACCATATATTTT
many,-,TRBJ2-3,TRBV12-3/TRBV12-4,CASRQGSEIDTQYF,TGTGCCAGCAGGCAGGGGAGCGAGATTGATACGCAGTATTTT
-,-,TRBJ1-2,TRBV10-3,CAISGEDYGYTF,TGTGCCATCAGCGGTGAGGACTATGGCTACACCTTC
many,-,TRBJ1-3,TRBV10-3,CAISDETASGNTIYF,TGTGCCATCAGTGACGAGACGGCCTCTGGAAACACCATATATTTT
medium-sized,-,TRBJ2-1,TRBV20-1,CSARDLQELSSYNEQFF,TGCAGTGCTAGAGATCTGCAGGAGCTCAGCTCCTACAATGAGCAGTTCTTC
many,-,TRBJ2-1,TRBV15,CATSGDLGGANNEQFF,TGTGCCACCAGCGGGGACCTGGGCGGGGCTAACAATGAGCAGTTCTTC
many,TRBD2,TRBJ2-2,TRBV5-1,CASRSTSGRLRTGELFF,TGCGCCAGCAGGTCGACTAGCGGGAGATTGAGGACCGGGGAGCTGTTTTTT
-,TRBD2,TRBJ2-3,TRBV19,CASSWRELIDTQYF,TGTGCCAGTTCTTGGCGGGAGTTAATAGATACGCAGTATTTT
many,-,TRBJ1-5,TRBV6-1,CASSEGTASNQPQHF,TGTGCCAGCAGTGAGGGGACGGCAAGCAATCAGCCCCAGCATTTT
few,TRBD1,TRBJ1-2,TRBV29-1,CSVMTGTYGYTF,TGCAGCGTAATGACAGGGACCTATGGCTACACCTTC
many,-,TRBJ2-2,TRBV16,CASSQSGRRVGTGELFF,TGTGCCAGCAGCCAATCGGGGCGGCGAGTAGGGACCGGGGAGCTGTTTTTT
few,TRBD2,TRBJ2-3,TRBV7-6,CASSSKREEDTQYF,TGTGCCAGCAGCTCCAAGCGGGAGGAGGATACGCAGTATTTT
many,TRBD1,TRBJ2-3,TRBV2,CASSGRQGRTDTQYF,TGTGCCAGCAGTGGCCGACAGGGGAGAACAGATACGCAGTATTTT
many,-,TRBJ1-4,TRBV7-9,CASSARDGGGEKLFF,TGTGCCAGCAGCGCAAGGGACGGCGGGGGAGAAAAACTGTTTTTT
many,-,TRBJ2-7,TRBV29-1,CSVERGHEQYF,TGCAGCGTTGAACGGGGGCACGAGCAGTACTTC
many,-,TRBJ2-1,TRBV7-3,CASSLGPDDEQFF,TGTGCCAGCAGCTTAGGTCCGGATGACGAGCAGTTCTTC
many,-,TRBJ1-2,TRBV10-3,CAILGRANYGYTF,TGTGCCATCCTAGGAAGGGCTAACTATGGCTACACCTTC
many,TRBD1,TRBJ2-1,TRBV20-1,CSASGTVNGDEQFF,TGCAGTGCCTCCGGGACAGTGAATGGGGATGAGCAGTTCTTC
many,TRBD2,TRBJ2-1,TRBV3-1,CASSQGLAEANEQFF,TGTGCCAGCAGCCAGGGACTAGCGGAAGCCAATGAGCAGTTCTTC
few,TRBD2,TRBJ2-4,TRBV28,CASSPGGAGAKNIQYF,TGTGCCAGCAGTCCGGGGGGGGCGGGAGCCAAAAACATTCAGTACTTC
many,TRBD1,TRBJ2-1,TRBV18,CASSPPGQGYNEQFF,TGTGCCAGCTCACCACCGGGACAGGGTTACAATGAGCAGTTCTTC
many,TRBD1,TRBJ2-7,TRBV5-1,CASSADRGNYEQYF,TGCGCCAGCAGCGCGGACAGGGGGAACTACGAGCAGTACTTC
many,-,TRBJ2-2,TRBV5-1,CASSLGGTNTGELFF,TGCGCCAGCAGCTTGGGTGGGACGAACACCGGGGAGCTGTTTTTT
-,-,TRBJ2-5,TRBV2,CASSEAGYGTQYF,TGTGCCAGCAGTGAAGCAGGGTACGGTACCCAGTACTTC
many,-,TRBJ1-4,TRBV5-6,CASSLNQLNEKLFF,TGTGCCAGCAGCTTGAACCAGCTTAATGAAAAACTGTTTTTT
few,TRBD2,TRBJ2-3,TRBV10-3,CAISEASGTTDTQYF,TGTGCCATCAGTGAGGCTAGCGGAACCACAGATACGCAGTATTTT
-,-,TRBJ2-2,TRBV12-3/TRBV12-4,CASSWDQGLTGELFF,TGTGCCAGCAGTTGGGATCAAGGGCTCACCGGGGAGCTGTTTTTT
-,-,TRBJ2-2,TRBV6-1,CASSEGGAWELFF,TGTGCCAGCTCGGAGGGGGGGGCCTGGGAGCTGTTTTTT
many,TRBD1,TRBJ2-2,TRBV12-3/TRBV12-4,CASALGTGRTGELFF,TGTGCCAGCGCCTTAGGGACAGGGAGGACCGGGGAGCTGTTTTTT
many,-,TRBJ1-2,TRBV14,CASSQARGSYGYTF,TGTGCCAGCAGCCAAGCGCGGGGGAGCTATGGCTACACCTTC
-,TRBD2,TRBJ2-3,TRBV6-6,CASRESGSTADTQYF,TGTGCCAGCAGGGAGAGCGGGAGTACGGCAGATACGCAGTATTTT
many,-,TRBJ1-2,TRBV4-2,CASSQTVRDYGYTF,TGTGCCAGCAGCCAAACAGTGCGGGACTATGGCTACACCTTC
-,-,TRBJ1-5,TRBV30,CAWSQGNRNQPQHF,TGTGCCTGGAGTCAGGGAAACCGCAATCAGCCCCAGCATTTT
many,-,TRBJ1-2,TRBV5-1,CASSIQTGSYGYTF,TGCGCCAGCAGCATACAGACAGGATCCTATGGCTACACCTTC
many,TRBD1,TRBJ1-2,TRBV25-1,CASSPRTGVYGYTF,TGTGCCAGCAGTCCGCGGACAGGAGTCTATGGCTACACCTTC